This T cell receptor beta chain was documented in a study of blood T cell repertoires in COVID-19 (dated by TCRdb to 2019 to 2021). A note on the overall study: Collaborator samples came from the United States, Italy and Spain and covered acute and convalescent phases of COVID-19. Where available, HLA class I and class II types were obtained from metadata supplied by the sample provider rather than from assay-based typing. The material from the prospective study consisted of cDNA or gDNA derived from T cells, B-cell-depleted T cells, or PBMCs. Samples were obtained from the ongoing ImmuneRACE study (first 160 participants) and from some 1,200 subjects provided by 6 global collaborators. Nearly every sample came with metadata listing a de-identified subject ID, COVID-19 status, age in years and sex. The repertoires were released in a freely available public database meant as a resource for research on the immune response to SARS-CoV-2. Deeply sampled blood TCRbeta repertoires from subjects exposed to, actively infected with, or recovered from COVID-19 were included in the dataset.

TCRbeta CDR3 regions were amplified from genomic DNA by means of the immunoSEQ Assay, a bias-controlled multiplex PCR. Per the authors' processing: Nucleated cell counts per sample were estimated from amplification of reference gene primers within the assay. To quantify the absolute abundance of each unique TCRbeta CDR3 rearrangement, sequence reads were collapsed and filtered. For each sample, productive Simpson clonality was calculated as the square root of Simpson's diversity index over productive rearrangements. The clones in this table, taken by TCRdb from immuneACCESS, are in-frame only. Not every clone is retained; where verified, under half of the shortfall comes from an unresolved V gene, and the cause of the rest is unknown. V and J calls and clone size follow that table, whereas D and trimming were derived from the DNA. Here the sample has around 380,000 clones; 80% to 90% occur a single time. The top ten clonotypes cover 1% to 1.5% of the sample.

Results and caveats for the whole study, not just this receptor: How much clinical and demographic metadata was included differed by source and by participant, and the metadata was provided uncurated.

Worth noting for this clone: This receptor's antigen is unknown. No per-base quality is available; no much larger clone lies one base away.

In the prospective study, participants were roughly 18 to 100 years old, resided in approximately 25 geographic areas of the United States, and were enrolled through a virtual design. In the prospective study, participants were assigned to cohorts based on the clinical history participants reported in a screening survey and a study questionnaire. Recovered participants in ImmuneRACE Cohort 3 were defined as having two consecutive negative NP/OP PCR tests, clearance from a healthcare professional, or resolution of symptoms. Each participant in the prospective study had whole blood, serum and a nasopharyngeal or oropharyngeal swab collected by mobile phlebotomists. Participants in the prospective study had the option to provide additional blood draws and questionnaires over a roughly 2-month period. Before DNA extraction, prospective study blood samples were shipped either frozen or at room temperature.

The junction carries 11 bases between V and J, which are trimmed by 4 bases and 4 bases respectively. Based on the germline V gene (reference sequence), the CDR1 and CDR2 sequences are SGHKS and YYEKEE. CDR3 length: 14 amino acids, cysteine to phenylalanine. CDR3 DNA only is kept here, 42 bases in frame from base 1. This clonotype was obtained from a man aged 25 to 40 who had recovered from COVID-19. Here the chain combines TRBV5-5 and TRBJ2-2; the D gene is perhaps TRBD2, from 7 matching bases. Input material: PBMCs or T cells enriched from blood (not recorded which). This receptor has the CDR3 CASSRGAGTGELFF. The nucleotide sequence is TGTGCCAGCAGCCGGGGGGCCGGCACCGGGGAGCTGTTTTTT.